This T cell receptor (beta chain) was identified in a study of shared clonotypes between healthy human individuals. Study outcomes and limitations: Across a few donors, naive CD4 shared 5% to 6.5%, naive CD8 around 4%, memory CD4 roughly 2.3%, memory CD8 0.4% to 0.5%. Non-shared clonotypes were found to have lower generation probabilities than the clonotypes that were shared by all four of the sorted-subset donors.

Deep was the level used in running the assay. The authors loaded around 200 ng DNA, roughly 33,000 T cell genomes, into sorted-subset replicate PCRs. Using immunoSEQ multiplex PCR, the repertoire was profiled, and TCRdb retains in-frame clones only, with some absent. The sample includes some 2.3 million clones, approximately 95% of them seen just once. On this clone: Its antigen is still unknown.

CDR1 and CDR2 (germline): KGHSH, LQKENI. Deletions cut 2 bases from V and 0 bases from J, with 20 bases between. There are 19 residues in the CDR3. This TCR was recovered from a man between 18 and 29 years old in good health. Some clones in this sample may be carry-over from other donors' samples. The genes are TRBV18 and TRBJ1-3; tentative D call: TRBD1 (5 bases). The sequencing input was naive CD4+ T cells from PBMCs. Subset defined: CD45RA+ positively selected. CDR3 region: CASSPSFYYGRDSGNTIYF. CDR3 coding DNA: TGTGCCAGCTCACCATCTTTTTATTACGGCAGGGACTCTGGAAACACCATATATTTT. The full variable domain, completed using reference TRBV18 and TRBJ1-3, is NAGVMQNPRHLVRRRGQEARLRCSPMKGHSHVYWYRQLPEEGLKFMVYLQKENIIDESGMPKERFSAEFPKEGPSILRIQQVVRGDSAAYFCASSPSFYYGRDSGNTIYFGEGSWLTVV.